This TCR beta chain came from a study of T-cell reconstitution after alpha-beta-depleted transplantation in children. Points from the study as a whole: When one year had passed after transplant, most T-cell counts and diversity came from newly produced T cells. Alpha-beta T cells about two months after transplant reportedly derived from several hundred expanded graft clones. High day-60 TCRbeta diversity in some patients came from surviving recipient T cells and thymic progenitors.

Preparation of the TCRbeta library used unique molecular identifiers. From the PCR reads, TCRdb called clonotypes with MiXCR, one entry per CDR3 protein. Of a few hundred thousand distinct CDR3 sequences listed, nearly 8% are singletons. As regards this clonotype: Its target is unknown. This may arise from a read error, as a much more abundant clone is one base away.

CDR1 MNHEY and CDR2 SMNVEV come from the germline V gene (reference sequence). The CDR3 is 13 amino acids. Trimming left V 6 bases short and J 11 bases short, with 14 bases between. The TCR sequence derives from a female patient aged 2-15 years who had a stem cell transplant for Fanconi anemia, so the T cells may come from the graft donor. The material sequenced was peripheral blood, taken 360 days after TCRalphabeta/CD19-depleted stem cell transplant. The V and J genes are TRBV27 and TRBJ1-6; D uncertain. The CDR3 sequence is CASSDWANTPLHF. The CDR3 DNA sequence: TGTGCCAGCAGCGACTGGGCGAATACACCCCTCCACTTT.